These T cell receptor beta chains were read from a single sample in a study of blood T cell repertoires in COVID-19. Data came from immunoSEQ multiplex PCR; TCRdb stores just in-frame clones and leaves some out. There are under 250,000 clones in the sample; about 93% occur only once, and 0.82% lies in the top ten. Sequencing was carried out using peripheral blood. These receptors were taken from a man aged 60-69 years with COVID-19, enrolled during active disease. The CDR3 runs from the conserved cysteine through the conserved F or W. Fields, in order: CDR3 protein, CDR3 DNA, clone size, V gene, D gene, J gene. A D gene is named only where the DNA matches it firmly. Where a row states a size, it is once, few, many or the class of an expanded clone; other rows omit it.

CDR3: CASSYHRDSNQPQHF
DNA: TGTGCCAGTAGTTACCACAGGGATAGCAATCAGCCCCAGCATTTT
size: NA
V: TRBV19
D: NA
J: TRBJ1-5

CDR3: CASSLPGQGLDGYTF
DNA: TGTGCCAGCAGCTTACCGGGACAGGGCCTTGATGGCTACACCTTC
size: NA
V: TRBV7-2
D: TRBD1
J: TRBJ1-2

CDR3: CASSIRQGASTEAFF
DNA: TGTGCCAGTAGTATTAGACAGGGAGCGTCTACTGAAGCTTTCTTT
size: NA
V: TRBV19
D: TRBD1
J: TRBJ1-1

CDR3: CASSSSREGRGNEQFF
DNA: TGTGCCAGCAGTTCCTCACGGGAGGGCCGGGGCAATGAGCAGTTCTTC
size: NA
V: TRBV6-5
D: TRBD2
J: TRBJ2-1

CDR3: CASSTSYYGYTF
DNA: TGTGCCAGCAGTACTAGTTACTATGGCTACACCTTC
size: once
V: TRBV12-3/TRBV12-4
D: NA
J: TRBJ1-2

CDR3: CASSLGGLSYEQYF
DNA: TGTGCCAGCAGTTTGGGAGGCCTCTCCTACGAGCAGTACTTC
size: NA
V: TRBV28
D: NA
J: TRBJ2-7

CDR3: CASSVVPVADTQYF
DNA: TGTGCCAGCAGCGTAGTTCCGGTAGCCGATACGCAGTATTTT
size: once
V: TRBV9
D: NA
J: TRBJ2-3

CDR3: CASSATSGYTDTQYF
DNA: TGTGCCAGCAGCGCGACTAGCGGTTACACAGATACGCAGTATTTT
size: NA
V: TRBV9
D: TRBD2
J: TRBJ2-3

CDR3: CASSWSIRSAGKETQYF
DNA: TGCGCCAGCAGCTGGAGTATCCGATCGGCGGGTAAAGAGACCCAGTACTTC
size: NA
V: TRBV5-1
D: NA
J: TRBJ2-5

CDR3: CASSVAHSRGTGELFF
DNA: TGTGCCAGCAGCGTCGCCCATAGCAGGGGCACCGGGGAGCTGTTTTTT
size: NA
V: TRBV9
D: NA
J: TRBJ2-2

CDR3: CASSQGGDRNNSPLHF
DNA: TGCGCCAGCAGCCAAGGAGGGGACAGAAATAATTCACCCCTCCACTTT
size: NA
V: TRBV4-1
D: TRBD1
J: TRBJ1-6

CDR3: CATSDPASSEGTIYF
DNA: TGTGCCACCAGTGACCCCGCTTCCTCGGAGGGCACCATATATTTT
size: NA
V: TRBV24-1
D: NA
J: TRBJ1-3

CDR3: CASSMGQIYGYTF
DNA: TGTGCCAGCAGCATGGGACAGATCTATGGCTACACCTTC
size: NA
V: TRBV5-6
D: TRBD1
J: TRBJ1-2

CDR3: CATSSETGEANTEAFF
DNA: TGTGCCACCAGCAGTGAAACAGGGGAGGCGAACACTGAAGCTTTCTTT
size: NA
V: TRBV15
D: TRBD1
J: TRBJ1-1

CDR3: CASRPRTGGREEQYF
DNA: TGTGCCAGCAGACCTCGGACAGGGGGCCGTGAGGAGCAGTACTTC
size: few
V: TRBV6-5
D: TRBD1
J: TRBJ2-7

CDR3: CASSEPYQGMDGYTF
DNA: TGTGCCAGCAGCGAGCCCTACCAGGGGATGGATGGCTACACCTTC
size: NA
V: TRBV2
D: NA
J: TRBJ1-2

CDR3: CASSISSGANVLTF
DNA: TGTGCCAGTAGTATCAGCTCTGGGGCCAACGTCCTGACTTTC
size: once
V: TRBV19
D: NA
J: TRBJ2-6

CDR3: CSVMASGRNEQFF
DNA: TGCAGCGTTATGGCTAGCGGGAGGAATGAGCAGTTCTTC
size: NA
V: TRBV29-1
D: TRBD2
J: TRBJ2-1